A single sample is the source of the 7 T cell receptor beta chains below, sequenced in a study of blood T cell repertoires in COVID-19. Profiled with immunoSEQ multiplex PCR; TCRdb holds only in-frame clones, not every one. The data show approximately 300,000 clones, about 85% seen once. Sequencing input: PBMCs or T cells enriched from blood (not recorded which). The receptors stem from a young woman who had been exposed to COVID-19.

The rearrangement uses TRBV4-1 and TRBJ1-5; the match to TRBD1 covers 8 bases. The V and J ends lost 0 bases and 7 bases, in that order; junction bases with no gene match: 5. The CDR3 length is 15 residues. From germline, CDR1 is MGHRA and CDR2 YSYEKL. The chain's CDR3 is CASSQETDREQPQHF. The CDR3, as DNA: TGCGCCAGCAGCCAAGAAACGGACAGGGAACAGCCCCAGCATTTT.

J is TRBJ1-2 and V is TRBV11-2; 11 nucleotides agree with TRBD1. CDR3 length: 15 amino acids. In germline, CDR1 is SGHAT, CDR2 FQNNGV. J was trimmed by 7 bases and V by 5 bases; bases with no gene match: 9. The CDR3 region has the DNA TGTGCCAGCAGCCCACCTGGACAGGGGGCATCTGGCTACACCTTC. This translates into CASSPPGQGASGYTF.

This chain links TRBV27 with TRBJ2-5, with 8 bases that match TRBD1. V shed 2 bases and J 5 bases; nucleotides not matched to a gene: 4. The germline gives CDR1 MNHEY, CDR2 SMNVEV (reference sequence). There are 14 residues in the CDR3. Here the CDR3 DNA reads TGTGCCAGCAGTTTACAGACAGGGGTGGAGACCCAGTACTTC. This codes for CASSLQTGVETQYF.

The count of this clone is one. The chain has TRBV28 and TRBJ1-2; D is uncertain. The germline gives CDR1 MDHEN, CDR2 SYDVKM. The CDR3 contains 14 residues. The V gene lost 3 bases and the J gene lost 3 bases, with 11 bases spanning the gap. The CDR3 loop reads CASSFLFADYGYTF. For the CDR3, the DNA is TGTGCCAGCAGTTTTTTATTCGCAGACTATGGCTACACCTTC.

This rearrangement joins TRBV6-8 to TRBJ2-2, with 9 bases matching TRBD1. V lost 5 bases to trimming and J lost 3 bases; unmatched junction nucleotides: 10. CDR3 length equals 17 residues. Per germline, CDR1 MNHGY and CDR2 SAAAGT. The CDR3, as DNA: TGTGCCAGCAGTAGCTTGGCGGGACAGGGCGACACCGGGGAGCTGTTTTTT. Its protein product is CASSSLAGQGDTGELFF.

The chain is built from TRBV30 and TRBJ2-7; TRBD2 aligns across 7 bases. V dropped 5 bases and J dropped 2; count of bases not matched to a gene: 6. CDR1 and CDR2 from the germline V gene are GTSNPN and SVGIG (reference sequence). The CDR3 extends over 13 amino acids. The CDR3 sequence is CAWWGGAPYEQYF. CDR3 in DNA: TGTGCCTGGTGGGGAGGGGCTCCCTACGAGCAGTACTTC.

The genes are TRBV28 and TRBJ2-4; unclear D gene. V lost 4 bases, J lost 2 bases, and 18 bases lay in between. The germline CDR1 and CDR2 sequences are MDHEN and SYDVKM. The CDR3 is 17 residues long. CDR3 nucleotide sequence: TGTGCCAGCAGTTCATCCTCCCTACGGGTAACCAAAAACATTCAGTACTTC. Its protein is CASSSSSLRVTKNIQYF.